The 30 T cell receptor beta chains in this list originate from one sample, sequenced in a study of blood T cell repertoires in COVID-19 (dated by TCRdb to the early 2020s). Library construction relied on the immunoSEQ multiplex PCR assay. In TCRdb, the immuneACCESS table is reduced to in-frame sequences with V and J assigned. These tables do not hold every clone; where another copy was compared, an unresolved V gene accounts for under half, and the others remain unexplained. Present in this sample are over 85,000 clones, approximately 90% of which were seen just once. The ten largest clones take up 5.2% of the sample. Sequencing was done on a sample of peripheral blood. The receptors shown here come from a woman aged 45-60 years with COVID-19, enrolled during active disease.

CDR3 in DNA: TGTGCCAGCAGAACTAGCGGGGGGTGGAATGAGCAGTTCTTC. Translation gives CASRTSGGWNEQFF. This chain connects TRBV2 to TRBJ2-1; 12 bases line up with TRBD2. V was clipped by 6 bases and J by 7 bases; unmatched bases: 4. Germline lookup yields CDR1 SNHLY and CDR2 FYNNEI. The CDR3 is made up of 14 amino acids.

The chain carries TRBV4-1 and TRBJ2-7; 8 nucleotides agree with TRBD1. This CDR3 region has 20 residues. The V gene's germline CDR1 is MGHRA and CDR2 YSYEKL. J was trimmed by 0 bases and V by 4 bases; bases with no gene match: 20. CDR3 DNA: TGCGCCAGCAGCCGCATAAAAGGGACAGGTCCCCCAACCTACTCCTACGAGCAGTACTTC. Translated: CASSRIKGTGPPTYSYEQYF.

This chain uses TRBV6-6 with TRBJ1-4; D remains unclear. V lost 0 bases and J lost 4, with 6 bases in between. The CDR3 covers 14 residues. Germline CDR1 reads MNHNY; CDR2 reads SVGAGI (reference sequence). This CDR3 is CASSYSERNEKLFF. The CDR3, as DNA: TGTGCCAGCAGTTACTCTGAGCGTAATGAAAAACTGTTTTTT.

This sequence joins TRBV12-5 and TRBJ2-5; 7 nucleotides agree with TRBD1. J lost 5 bases, V lost 6 bases, and 6 bases had no gene match. CDR1 is LGHNT and CDR2 is FRNRAP in the germline V gene. CDR3 size: 13 residues. Written as DNA, the CDR3 is TGTGCTAGTGGCTCCGACAGGGCGGAGACCCAGTACTTC. It specifies CASGSDRAETQYF.

The chain employs TRBV4-3 and TRBJ1-1; D is perhaps TRBD1 (6 bases). Germline V CDR1 and CDR2: LGHNA, YSLEER. The V and J ends lost 0 bases and 5 bases respectively, with 7 bases between them. The CDR3 covers 13 residues. This chain's CDR3 is CASSQEGGTEAFF. The CDR3 nucleotides read TGCGCCAGCAGCCAAGAAGGGGGAACTGAAGCTTTCTTT.

V gene TRBV6-5 combines with J gene TRBJ2-5; 14 nucleotides agree with TRBD2. The germline V gene has CDR1 MNHEY and CDR2 SVGAGI. J was trimmed by 3 bases and V by 6 bases; bases with no gene match: 3. The CDR3 is 15 amino acids. The DNA of the CDR3 is TGTGCCAGCAGCTCGACTAGCGGGGGGGAAGAGACCCAGTACTTC. This translates into CASSSTSGGEETQYF.

V and J are TRBV29-1 and TRBJ2-5; D gene uncertain. Germline V gene sequence: CDR1 SQVTM, CDR2 ANQGSEA. Deletions cut 5 bases from V and 1 base from J, with 8 bases between. CDR3 size: 12 residues. The CDR3 sequence is CSVRHIQETQYF. As DNA, the CDR3 is TGCAGCGTTCGACATATCCAAGAGACCCAGTACTTC. Variable domain in full (rest from reference TRBV29-1 and TRBJ2-5): SAVISQKPSRDICQRGTSLTIQCQVDSQVTMMFWYRQQPGQSLTLIATANQGSEATYESGFVIDKFPISRPNLTFSTLTVSNMSPEDSSIYLCSVRHIQETQYFGPGTRLLVL.

The chain joins TRBV10-3 to TRBJ1-5; TRBD1 is a possible D gene (6 bases). CDR3 length: 16 residues. The V end was cut by 0 bases, the J end by 4 bases, with 13 bases between. Germline V lookup: CDR1 ENHRY, CDR2 SYGVKD. The CDR3 DNA is TGTGCCATCAGTGAGTCTTCATGGGACAAAAATCAGCCCCAGCATTTT. This gives the protein CAISESSWDKNQPQHF.

The CDR3 loop reads CASSGGLAGTDTQYF. The CDR3 bases are TGTGCCAGCAGCGGCGGACTAGCGGGCACAGATACGCAGTATTTT. V and J are TRBV7-3 and TRBJ2-3; TRBD2 matches at 10 bases. V shed 5 bases and J 1 base; nucleotides not matched to a gene: 3. Germline lookup yields CDR1 SGHTA and CDR2 FQGTGA. CDR3 length: 15 amino acids.

This clone was picked up one time. The chain recombines TRBV7-6 with TRBJ1-1, with unresolved D. The CDR3 contains 13 residues. Germline V gene sequence: CDR1 SGHVS, CDR2 FNYEAQ. V was pared by 0 bases and J by 2 bases, with 4 bases between. CDR3 protein: CASSLARNTEAFF. The CDR3 DNA reads as TGTGCCAGCAGCTTAGCGAGAAACACTGAAGCTTTCTTT. Looking up the rest from reference TRBV7-6 and TRBJ1-1 gives the full variable domain: GAGVSQSPRYKVTKRGQDVALRCDPISGHVSLYWYRQALGQGPEFLTYFNYEAQQDKSGLPNDRFSAERPEGSISTLTIQRTEQRDSAMYRCASSLARNTEAFFGQGTRLTVV.

The chain is built from TRBV29-1 and TRBJ1-4, with D unclear. V lost 7 bases and J 5 bases, leaving 11 bases between the germline ends. The germline V gene encodes CDR1 SQVTM and CDR2 ANQGSEA. This CDR3 is built from 12 residues. CDR3 DNA sequence: TGCAGCGGCCTTAGGGAGAATGAAAAACTGTTTTTT. Translation gives CSGLRENEKLFF.

The V call is TRBV7-2, the J call TRBJ1-1, with D tentatively TRBD1 (6 bases). This CDR3 is built from 14 residues. V was trimmed by 0 bases and J by 5 bases, leaving 10 bases between them. The V gene's germline CDR1 is SGHTA and CDR2 FQGNSA. CDR3 protein: CASSLAGGQTEAFF. Written as DNA, the CDR3 is TGTGCCAGCAGCTTAGCGGGGGGGCAGACTGAAGCTTTCTTT.

This clone was observed a few times. V gene TRBV28 combines with J gene TRBJ1-5; 7 bases line up with TRBD1. This CDR3 is 15 amino acids long. V shed 4 bases, J shed 7 bases, and the junction held 10 bases outside the gene matches. Germline CDR1 and CDR2: MDHEN and SYDVKM. The CDR3 protein is CASSSPTGTGQPQHF. Written as DNA, the CDR3 is TGTGCCAGCAGTTCCCCGACAGGGACGGGGCAGCCCCAGCATTTT.

This clone appeared a single time. V is TRBV7-6 and J is TRBJ1-1; 11 nucleotides match TRBD1. The CDR3 has 19 amino acids. CDR1 SGHVS and CDR2 FNYEAQ come from the germline V gene. The ends lost 1 base at V and 1 base at J; junction bases unmatched: 11. In DNA, the CDR3 is TGTGCCAGCAGCTTAGGACTAGGGACAGGGGGAATATCGAACACTGAAGCTTTCTTT. This encodes CASSLGLGTGGISNTEAFF.

This chain joins TRBV6-1 and TRBJ1-2; D is perhaps TRBD1 (5 bases). V shed 2 bases and J shed 8 bases, with 18 bases lying between them. The CDR3 has 15 amino acids. The germline CDR1 and CDR2 sequences are MNHNS and SASEGT. The CDR3 spells CASSEISGVTSGYTF. The CDR3 DNA follows: TGTGCCAGCAGTGAAATTTCGGGGGTGACCAGCGGCTACACCTTC.

The V call is TRBV19, the J call TRBJ1-2, with D unresolved. The CDR3 runs 13 residues. V was trimmed by 2 bases and J by 7 bases, leaving 11 bases between them. Germline-derived CDR1 and CDR2 are LNHDA and SQIVND (reference sequence). CDR3 bases: TGTGCCAGTAGTATATCGGGAGGATTTGGCTACACCTTC. It codes for CASSISGGFGYTF. The variable domain in full, completed from reference TRBV19 and TRBJ1-2, reads DGGITQSPKYLFRKEGQNVTLSCEQNLNHDAMYWYRQDPGQGLRLIYYSQIVNDFQKGDIAEGYSVSREKKESFPLTVTSAQKNPTAFYLCASSISGGFGYTFGSGTRLTVV.

The chain employs TRBV6-1 and TRBJ1-1; a weak D match, TRBD1 (5 bases). V was trimmed by 0 bases and J by 0 bases, leaving 8 bases between them. CDR3 size: 15 residues. Looked up from germline, CDR1 is MNHNS and CDR2 is SASEGT. CDR3 nucleotides: TGTGCCAGCAGTGAAGCCCAGGGTGTGAACACTGAAGCTTTCTTT. Translating it yields CASSEAQGVNTEAFF.

The chain couples TRBV5-1 to TRBJ1-3; D gene ambiguous. The CDR3 loop spans 15 amino acids. Per germline, CDR1 SGHRS and CDR2 YFSETQ. Trimming shortened V by 0 bases and J by 4 bases, and 11 bases separated the two germline ends. This CDR3 is CASSLAPGSGNTIYF. DNA for the CDR3: TGCGCCAGCAGCTTGGCCCCGGGGTCCGGAAACACCATATATTTT.

The rearrangement uses TRBV28 and TRBJ2-7; maybe TRBD2 (6 bases). Germline lookup yields CDR1 MDHEN and CDR2 SYDVKM. The CDR3 contains 14 residues. Trimming removed 2 bases from V and 3 bases from J, with 11 bases in between. CDR3 sequence: CASSLSRDFYEQYF. The DNA for the CDR3 is TGTGCCAGCAGTTTAAGCCGGGACTTCTACGAGCAGTACTTC.

This rearrangement joins TRBV27 to TRBJ2-7; the D gene is possibly TRBD1 (6 bases). The CDR3 runs 14 residues. In germline, CDR1 is MNHEY, CDR2 SMNVEV (reference sequence). V was cut by 4 bases and J by 4 bases, with 14 bases left in between. The DNA of the CDR3 is TGTGCCAGCAGTTCCCAGGACAGAAGATACGAGCAGTACTTC. Translating it yields CASSSQDRRYEQYF.

The chain couples TRBV28 to TRBJ1-5; D unclear. This CDR3 is 15 amino acids long. CDR1 and CDR2 (germline): MDHEN, SYDVKM. V gave up 3 bases and J gave up 0 bases, with 9 bases separating them. The CDR3: CASSLTENSNQPQHF. CDR3 DNA: TGTGCCAGCAGTTTGACTGAGAATAGCAATCAGCCCCAGCATTTT.

In this sample, this clone turned up once. The chain couples TRBV16 to TRBJ1-3; tentatively, D is TRBD1 (6 bases). The length of the CDR3 is 16 residues. From germline, CDR1 is KGHSY and CDR2 FQNENV. Trimming cost V 2 bases and J 2 bases, with 13 bases left between them. The CDR3 sequence is CASSQQWPGAGNTIYF. Written as DNA, the CDR3 is TGTGCCAGCAGCCAACAGTGGCCAGGGGCTGGAAACACCATATATTTT. The entire variable domain, with the rest obtained from reference TRBV16 and TRBJ1-3, is as follows: GEEVAQTPKHLVRGEGQKAKLYCAPIKGHSYVFWYQQVLKNEFKFLISFQNENVFDETGMPKERFSAKCLPNSPCSLEIQATKLEDSAVYFCASSQQWPGAGNTIYFGEGSWLTVV.

This chain links TRBV14 with TRBJ1-2, with D unclear. Germline V gives CDR1 SGHDN, CDR2 FVKESK. V was cut by 1 base and J by 2 bases, with 8 bases left in between. The CDR3 sequence is 14 residues long. The CDR3 reads CASSQVAGNYGYTF. The CDR3 coding sequence is TGTGCCAGCAGCCAAGTAGCGGGGAACTATGGCTACACCTTC.

This clone came up once. The chain combines TRBV6-5 with TRBJ2-7; D might be TRBD1 (6 bases). V was shortened by 5 bases and J by 3 bases, with 14 bases between the two germline ends. CDR1 is MNHEY and CDR2 is SVGAGI in the germline V gene. CDR3 length: 14 residues. The CDR3 DNA follows: TGTGCCAGCAGTCCCTGGACAGCCCTCTACGAGCAGTACTTC. This translates into CASSPWTALYEQYF.

The chain couples TRBV28 to TRBJ1-1, with 8 bases fitting TRBD1. CDR1 is MDHEN, CDR2 SYDVKM, per germline. V dropped 4 bases and J dropped 4; count of bases not matched to a gene: 5. This CDR3 has 14 residues. The CDR3, as DNA: TGTGCCAGCAGTTCAGGCAGGGGGCGCACTGAAGCTTTCTTT. It yields the protein CASSSGRGRTEAFF.

This clone was counted many times. V and J are TRBV29-1 and TRBJ1-2; no clear D. CDR3 size: 11 residues. Germline V gives CDR1 SQVTM, CDR2 ANQGSEA. V dropped 7 bases and J dropped 5 bases, with 11 bases sitting between them. This CDR3 is CSALSTYGYTF. Written as DNA, the CDR3 is TGCAGCGCTCTTTCGACATATGGCTACACCTTC.

This chain uses TRBV5-4 with TRBJ2-7; TRBD1 is a possible D gene (6 bases). Germline V lookup: CDR1 SGHNT, CDR2 YYREEE (reference sequence). With 3 bases removed from V and 2 bases from J, the gap between germline ends came to 15 bases. The CDR3 has 15 residues. The CDR3 sequence is CASSSDSGQTYEQYF. CDR3 bases: TGTGCCAGCAGCTCGGATTCCGGACAGACCTACGAGCAGTACTTC.

The chain employs TRBV7-7 and TRBJ2-5, with TRBD2 matching over 8 bases. From germline, CDR1 is SSHAT and CDR2 FNYEAQ (reference sequence). The CDR3 is made up of 14 amino acids. V gave up 4 bases and J gave up 2 bases; unmatched junction bases: 3. This chain's CDR3 is CASSSGLAQETQYF. The CDR3 nucleotides are TGTGCCAGCAGCTCCGGACTAGCTCAAGAGACCCAGTACTTC.

The V and J genes are TRBV9 and TRBJ1-1; TRBD1 might be the D (6 bases). Trimming removed 2 bases at V and 5 bases at J, with 16 bases between. Germline lookup yields CDR1 SGDLS and CDR2 YYNGEE. This CDR3 region has 15 residues. CDR3 DNA: TGTGCCAGCAGCGTCCCCAGGGGCCCGGGTACTGAAGCTTTCTTT. This gives the protein CASSVPRGPGTEAFF.

The chain carries TRBV5-4 and TRBJ2-3; perhaps TRBD1 as D (6 bases). Trimming took off 2 bases at V and 4 bases at J, with 14 bases between the two ends. The CDR3 contains 15 residues. The germline gives CDR1 SGHNT, CDR2 YYREEE (reference sequence). CDR3 sequence (DNA): TGTGCCAGCAGCTTCGCAGGGGCCTGGGCAGATACGCAGTATTTT. Translated: CASSFAGAWADTQYF.